This T cell receptor beta chain was recorded in a study of blood T cells in healthy people across ages. Study-level points and caveats: Donors of long life had a larger count of naive CD4+ cells and greater diversity than aged donors.

Together with a sample-barcoded 5' primer, a J-beta primer mix was included in a second PCR lasting about 7 to 11 cycles. Each CDR3 protein is one row after TCRdb ran MiXCR on the 5' RACE reads. The sample has more than 700,000 distinct CDR3 sequences, 35% to 50% seen once. V was trimmed by 4 bases and J by 2 bases, leaving 16 bases between them. The CDR3 extends over 16 amino acids. CDR1 KGHDR and CDR2 SFDVKD come from the germline V gene. Of note for this clonotype: Its antigen remains unknown.

The donors, healthy Caucasians from Russia, were aged roughly 6 to 90. The chain has TRBV24-1 and TRBJ1-2, with a weak D call TRBD1 (5 bases). This receptor was taken from a man older than 75 in good health. The sample consisted of blood. This CDR3 is CATSDRSKTENYGYTF. The CDR3 DNA is TGTGCCACCAGTGACCGCTCAAAGACAGAGAACTATGGCTACACCTTC.